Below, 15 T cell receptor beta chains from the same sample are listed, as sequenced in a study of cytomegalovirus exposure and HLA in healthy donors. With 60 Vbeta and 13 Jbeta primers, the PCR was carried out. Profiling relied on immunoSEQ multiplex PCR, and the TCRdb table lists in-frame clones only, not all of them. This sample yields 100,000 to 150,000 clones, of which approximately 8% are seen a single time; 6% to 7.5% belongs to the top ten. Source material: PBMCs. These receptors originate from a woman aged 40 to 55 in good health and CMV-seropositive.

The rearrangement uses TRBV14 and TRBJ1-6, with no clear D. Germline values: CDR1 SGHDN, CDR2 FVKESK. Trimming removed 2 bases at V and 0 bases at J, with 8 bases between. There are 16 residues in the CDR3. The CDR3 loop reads CASSQQRSSYNSPLHF. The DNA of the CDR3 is TGTGCCAGCAGCCAACAGAGGAGCTCCTATAATTCACCCCTCCACTTT.

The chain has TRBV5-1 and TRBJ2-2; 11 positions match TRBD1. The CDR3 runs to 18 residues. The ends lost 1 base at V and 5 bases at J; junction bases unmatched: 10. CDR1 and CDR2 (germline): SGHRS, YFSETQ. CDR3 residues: CASSLYPGTGGVTGELFF. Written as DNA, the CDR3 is TGCGCCAGCAGCTTGTATCCCGGGACAGGGGGTGTAACCGGGGAGCTGTTTTTT.

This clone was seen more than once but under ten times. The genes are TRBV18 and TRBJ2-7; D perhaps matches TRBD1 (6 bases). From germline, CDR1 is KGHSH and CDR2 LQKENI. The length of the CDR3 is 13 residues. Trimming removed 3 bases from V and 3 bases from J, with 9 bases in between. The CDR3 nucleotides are TGTGCCAGCTCACCTCCACAGGGCTACGAGCAGTACTTC. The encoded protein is CASSPPQGYEQYF.

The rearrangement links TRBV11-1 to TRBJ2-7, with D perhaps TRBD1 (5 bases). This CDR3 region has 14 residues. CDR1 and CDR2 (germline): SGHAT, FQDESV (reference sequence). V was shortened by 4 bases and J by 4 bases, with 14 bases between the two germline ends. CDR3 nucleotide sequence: TGTGCCAGCAGCTCGGCGCAGGGTAGGTACGAGCAGTACTTC. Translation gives CASSSAQGRYEQYF.

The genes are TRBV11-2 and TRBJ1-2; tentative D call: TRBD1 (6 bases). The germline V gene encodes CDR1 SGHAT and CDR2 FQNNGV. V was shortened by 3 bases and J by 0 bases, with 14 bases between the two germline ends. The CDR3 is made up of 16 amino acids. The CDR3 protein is CASSFSRTAANYGYTF. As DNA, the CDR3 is TGTGCCAGCAGCTTTAGCCGGACAGCCGCTAACTATGGCTACACCTTC.

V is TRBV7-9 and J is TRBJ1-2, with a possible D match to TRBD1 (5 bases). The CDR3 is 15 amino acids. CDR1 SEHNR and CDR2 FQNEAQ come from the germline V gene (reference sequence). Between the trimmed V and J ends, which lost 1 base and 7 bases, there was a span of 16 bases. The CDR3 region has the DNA TGTGCCAGCAGCTTAGGGTCTGGCAGGGTCGCTGGCTACACCTTC. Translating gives CASSLGSGRVAGYTF.

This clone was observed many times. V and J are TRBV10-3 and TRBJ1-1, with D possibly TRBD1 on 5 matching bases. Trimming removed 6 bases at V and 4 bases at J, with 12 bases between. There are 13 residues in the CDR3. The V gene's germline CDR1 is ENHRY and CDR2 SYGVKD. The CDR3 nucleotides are TGTGCCATCAGGGGGGGAAGCGGCACTGAAGCTTTCTTT. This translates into CAIRGGSGTEAFF.

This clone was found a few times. The chain's CDR3 is CACWEAGLYGYTF. The CDR3 nucleotides are TGTGCCTGTTGGGAGGCGGGGCTTTATGGCTACACCTTC. The chain joins TRBV28 to TRBJ1-2, with a tentative D call TRBD1 (5 bases). V was shortened by 11 bases and J by 5 bases, with 18 bases between the two germline ends. CDR1 and CDR2 from the germline V gene are MDHEN and SYDVKM. The CDR3 covers 13 residues.

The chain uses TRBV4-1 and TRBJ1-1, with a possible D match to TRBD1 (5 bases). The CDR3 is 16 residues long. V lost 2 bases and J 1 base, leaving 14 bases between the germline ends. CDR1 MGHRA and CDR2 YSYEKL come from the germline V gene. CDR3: CASSQPARGSNTEAFF. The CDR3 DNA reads TGCGCCAGCAGCCAACCCGCTCGGGGGTCGAACACTGAAGCTTTCTTT.

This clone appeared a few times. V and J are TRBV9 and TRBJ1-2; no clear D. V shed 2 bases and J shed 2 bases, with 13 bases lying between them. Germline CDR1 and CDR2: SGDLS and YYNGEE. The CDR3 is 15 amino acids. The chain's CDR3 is CASSVLSGPNYGYTF. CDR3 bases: TGTGCCAGCAGCGTCCTCTCAGGTCCCAACTATGGCTACACCTTC.

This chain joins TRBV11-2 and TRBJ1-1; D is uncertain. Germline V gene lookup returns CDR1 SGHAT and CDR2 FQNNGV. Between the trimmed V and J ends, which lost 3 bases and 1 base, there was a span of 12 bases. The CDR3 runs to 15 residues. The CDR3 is CASSLRDGSNTEAFF. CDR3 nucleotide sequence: TGTGCCAGCAGCTTGAGGGATGGGTCGAACACTGAAGCTTTCTTT.

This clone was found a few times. CDR3 bases: TGTGCCAGCAGCTCTGCTCCAGGGGGGCAGGGGGGAGGCTACACCTTC. Protein sequence: CASSSAPGGQGGGYTF. The chain couples TRBV5-4 to TRBJ1-2, with 7 nucleotides matching TRBD1. This CDR3 region has 16 residues. J was trimmed by 8 bases and V by 3 bases; bases with no gene match: 16. The germline V gene encodes CDR1 SGHNT and CDR2 YYREEE (reference sequence). The full variable domain, completed using reference TRBV5-4 and TRBJ1-2, is ETGVTQSPTHLIKTRGQQVTLRCSSQSGHNTVSWYQQALGQGPQFIFQYYREEENGRGNFPPRFSGLQFPNYSSELNVNALELDDSALYLCASSSAPGGQGGGYTFGSGTRLTVV.

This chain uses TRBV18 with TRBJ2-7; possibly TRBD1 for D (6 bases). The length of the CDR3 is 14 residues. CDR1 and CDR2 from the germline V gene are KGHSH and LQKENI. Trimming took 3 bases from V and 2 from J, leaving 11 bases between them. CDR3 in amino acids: CASSPTRGTYEQYF. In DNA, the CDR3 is TGTGCCAGCTCACCGACCAGGGGTACCTACGAGCAGTACTTC.

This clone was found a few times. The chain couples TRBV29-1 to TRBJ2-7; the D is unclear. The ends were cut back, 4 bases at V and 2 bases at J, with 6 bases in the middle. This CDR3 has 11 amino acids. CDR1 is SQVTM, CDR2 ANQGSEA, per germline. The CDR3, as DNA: TGCAGCGTTGGGTTAGCCTACGAGCAGTACTTC. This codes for CSVGLAYEQYF.

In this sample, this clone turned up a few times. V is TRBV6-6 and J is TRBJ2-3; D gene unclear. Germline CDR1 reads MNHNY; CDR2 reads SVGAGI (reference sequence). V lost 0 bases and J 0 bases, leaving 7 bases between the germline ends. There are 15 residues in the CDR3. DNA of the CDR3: TGTGCCAGCAGTTACTCCTATACGAGCACAGATACGCAGTATTTT. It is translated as CASSYSYTSTDTQYF.